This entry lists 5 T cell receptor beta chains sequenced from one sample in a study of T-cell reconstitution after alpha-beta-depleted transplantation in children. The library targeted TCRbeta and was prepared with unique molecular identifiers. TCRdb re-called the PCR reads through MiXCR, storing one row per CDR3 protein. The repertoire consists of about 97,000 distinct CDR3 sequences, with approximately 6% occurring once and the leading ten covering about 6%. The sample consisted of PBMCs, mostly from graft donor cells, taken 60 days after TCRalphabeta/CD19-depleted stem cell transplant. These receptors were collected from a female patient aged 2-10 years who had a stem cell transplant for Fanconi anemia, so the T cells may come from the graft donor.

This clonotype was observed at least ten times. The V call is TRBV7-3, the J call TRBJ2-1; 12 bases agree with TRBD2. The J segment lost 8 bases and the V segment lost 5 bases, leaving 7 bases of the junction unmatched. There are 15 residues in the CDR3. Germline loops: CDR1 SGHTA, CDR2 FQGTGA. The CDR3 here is CASSLAGGPLDEQFF. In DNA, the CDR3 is TGTGCCAGCAGCCTAGCGGGGGGGCCTCTGGATGAGCAGTTCTTC.

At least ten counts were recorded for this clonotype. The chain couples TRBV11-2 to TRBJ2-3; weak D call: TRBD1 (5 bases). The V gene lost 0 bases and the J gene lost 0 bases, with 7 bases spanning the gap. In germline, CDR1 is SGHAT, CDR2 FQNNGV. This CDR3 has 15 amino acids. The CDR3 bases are TGTGCCAGCAGCTTAGATGGGGCTAGCACAGATACGCAGTATTTT. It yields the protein CASSLDGASTDTQYF.

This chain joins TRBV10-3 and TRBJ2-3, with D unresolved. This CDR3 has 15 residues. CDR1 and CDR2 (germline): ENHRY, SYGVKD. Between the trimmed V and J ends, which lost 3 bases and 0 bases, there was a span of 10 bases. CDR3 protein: CAISEGSFSTDTQYF. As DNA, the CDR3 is TGTGCCATCAGTGAAGGGTCCTTTAGCACAGATACGCAGTATTTT.

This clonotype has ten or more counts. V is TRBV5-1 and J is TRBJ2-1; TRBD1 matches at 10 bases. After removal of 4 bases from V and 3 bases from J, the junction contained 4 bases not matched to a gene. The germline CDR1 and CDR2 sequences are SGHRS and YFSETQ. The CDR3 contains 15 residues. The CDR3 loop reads CASSGGQGLYNEQFF. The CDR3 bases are TGCGCCAGCAGCGGGGGACAGGGGCTCTACAATGAGCAGTTCTTC.

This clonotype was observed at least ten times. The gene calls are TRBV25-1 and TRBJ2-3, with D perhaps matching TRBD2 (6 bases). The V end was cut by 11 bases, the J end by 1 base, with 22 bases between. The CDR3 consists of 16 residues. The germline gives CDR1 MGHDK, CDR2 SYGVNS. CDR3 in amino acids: CAPNPPRGGGTDTQYF. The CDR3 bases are TGTGCCCCCAATCCCCCGCGGGGTGGGGGCACAGATACGCAGTATTTT.